These 17 T cell receptor beta chains share one sample of origin, sequenced in a study of blood T cell repertoires in COVID-19. The data were produced by immunoSEQ multiplex PCR, yet TCRdb's version contains in-frame clones alone and is incomplete. Of approximately 210,000 clones in the sample, 87% are singletons; the top ten hold about 2%. Source material: peripheral blood. The receptors derive from a man aged 40-50 years with active or convalescent COVID-19.

The rearrangement uses TRBV6-2 or TRBV6-3 and TRBJ2-7; D may be TRBD2 (5 bases). V lost 2 bases and J 6 bases, leaving 11 bases between the germline ends. Germline assignment: CDR1 MNHEY and CDR2 SVGEGT. The CDR3 runs to 13 residues. The CDR3 loop reads CASSYTPAGEQYF. In nucleotides, the CDR3 is TGTGCCAGCAGTTACACCCCCGCGGGCGAGCAGTACTTC.

This rearrangement joins TRBV11-1 to TRBJ2-1, with 8 bases that match TRBD1. Germline trimming cut 6 bases from V and 9 bases from J; bases unmatched to any gene: 4. This CDR3 region has 12 residues. Germline CDR1 SGHAT, CDR2 FQDESV (reference sequence). CDR3 DNA sequence: TGTGCCAGCAGTTACGACAGGGGTGAGCAGTTCTTC. It codes for CASSYDRGEQFF.

The chain couples TRBV10-3 to TRBJ1-2; TRBD1 matches 8 bases. This CDR3 comprises 14 residues. The V and J ends lost 5 bases and 1 base, in that order; junction bases with no gene match: 3. Germline-derived CDR1 and CDR2 are ENHRY and SYGVKD. As DNA, the CDR3 is TGTGCCATCAGTTGGACAGGGAATAACTATGGCTACACCTTC. The encoded protein is CAISWTGNNYGYTF.

The count of this clone is one. CDR3 residues: CASSSQPRREKLFF. The CDR3 nucleotides read TGCGCCAGCAGCTCCCAGCCGAGGAGGGAAAAACTGTTTTTT. V is TRBV5-1 and J is TRBJ1-4; D is unresolved. The CDR3 is made up of 14 amino acids. Trimming removed 3 bases from V and 8 bases from J, with 14 bases in between. The germline CDR1 and CDR2 sequences are SGHRS and YFSETQ.

This clone was seen just once. The rearrangement joins TRBV9 to TRBJ2-6; maybe TRBD1 (5 bases). This CDR3 has 19 amino acids. Germline-derived CDR1 and CDR2 are SGDLS and YYNGEE. The ends were cut back, 0 bases at V and 0 bases at J, with 16 bases in the middle. The CDR3 region is CASSVEGYLPSSGANVLTF. The CDR3 region has the DNA TGTGCCAGCAGCGTAGAGGGGTACCTTCCTTCCTCTGGGGCCAACGTCCTGACTTTC.

J is TRBJ1-1 and V is TRBV10-1; D remains ambiguous. Germline CDR1 is WNHNN and CDR2 is SYGVQD (reference sequence). V was cut by 8 bases and J by 5 bases, with 12 bases left in between. The CDR3 contains 12 residues. The CDR3 sequence is CASSGIRTEAFF. Here the CDR3 DNA reads TGCGCCAGCTCCGGGATCCGGACTGAAGCTTTCTTT.

V usage is TRBV5-1 and J usage is TRBJ1-5, with TRBD1 as a possible D gene (5 bases). V was cut by 4 bases and J by 3 bases, with 14 bases left in between. There are 15 residues in the CDR3. The germline CDR1 and CDR2 sequences are SGHRS and YFSETQ. The CDR3, as DNA: TGCGCCAGCAGCCCCATAGACAGTATCAATCAGCCCCAGCATTTT. Translating gives CASSPIDSINQPQHF.

The rearrangement joins TRBV5-1 to TRBJ2-1, with D possibly matching TRBD1 (5 bases). Germline loops: CDR1 SGHRS, CDR2 YFSETQ. This CDR3 contains 14 residues. V was shortened by 3 bases and J by 6 bases, with 13 bases between the two germline ends. The CDR3 loop reads CASSWGRGRNEQFF. CDR3 coding DNA: TGCGCCAGCAGCTGGGGAAGGGGCCGCAATGAGCAGTTCTTC.

The CDR3 loop reads CASSQSTTVREGYEQYF. CDR3 sequence (DNA): TGTGCCAGCAGCCAATCGACAACAGTCCGGGAGGGCTACGAGCAGTACTTC. The V call is TRBV4-2, the J call TRBJ2-7, with 8 bases aligning to TRBD2. This CDR3 comprises 17 residues. V dropped 2 bases and J dropped 3; count of bases not matched to a gene: 12. Germline V gene sequence: CDR1 LGHNA, CDR2 YNFKEQ.

The chain carries TRBV4-1 and TRBJ1-4; no clear D. Germline assignment: CDR1 MGHRA and CDR2 YSYEKL. The CDR3 contains 16 residues. Trimming shortened V by 0 bases and J by 8 bases, and 16 bases separated the two germline ends. The CDR3 nucleotides read TGCGCCAGCAGCCAAGAAGGAAGACTCGGATGGGAAAAACTGTTTTTT. This sequence encodes CASSQEGRLGWEKLFF.

This clone was counted between two and nine times. V usage is TRBV2 and J usage is TRBJ1-2, with 8 nucleotides matching TRBD1. Trimming cost V 8 bases and J 2 bases; bases outside gene matches: 4. The germline CDR1 and CDR2 sequences are SNHLY and FYNNEI. The CDR3 has 13 residues. This CDR3 is CASVRDRNYGYTF. CDR3 nucleotides: TGTGCCAGCGTCCGGGACAGGAACTATGGCTACACCTTC. The entire variable domain, with the rest obtained from reference TRBV2 and TRBJ1-2, is as follows: EPEVTQTPSHQVTQMGQEVILRCVPISNHLYFYWYRQILGQKVEFLVSFYNNEISEKSEIFDDQFSVERPDGSNFTLKIRSTKLEDSAMYFCASVRDRNYGYTFGSGTRLTVV.

V usage is TRBV5-4 and J usage is TRBJ2-7, with D unresolved. The ends were cut back, 4 bases at V and 2 bases at J, with 13 bases in the middle. The CDR3 has 14 amino acids. Germline V gene data show CDR1 as SGHNT and CDR2 as YYREEE (reference sequence). CDR3 in DNA: TGTGCCAGCAGCCATTCTGACACTCCCTACGAGCAGTACTTC. This encodes CASSHSDTPYEQYF.

The chain employs TRBV5-8 and TRBJ1-2, with TRBD1 as a possible D gene (5 bases). Germline V gene lookup returns CDR1 SGHTS and CDR2 YDEGEE. Trimming removed 4 bases from V and 5 bases from J, with 21 bases in between. The CDR3 extends over 16 amino acids. The CDR3 region has the DNA TGTGCCAGCAGCAACTTTGACAGACGCTACCAGTATGGCTACACCTTC. Translated: CASSNFDRRYQYGYTF.

The V call is TRBV2, the J call TRBJ1-1, with D uncertain. The V end lost 6 bases, the J end lost 3 bases, and 11 bases lay between the germline ends. Germline V CDR1 and CDR2: SNHLY, FYNNEI. The CDR3 is made up of 13 amino acids. The CDR3 region is CASRALRDTEAFF. As DNA, the CDR3 is TGTGCCAGCAGAGCCCTGAGAGACACTGAAGCTTTCTTT.

The gene calls are TRBV18 and TRBJ2-1, with 7 bases lining up with TRBD1. The germline V gene encodes CDR1 KGHSH and CDR2 LQKENI. Trimming cost V 4 bases and J 6 bases; bases outside gene matches: 9. This CDR3 comprises 15 residues. The CDR3 nucleotides read TGTGCCAGCTCACTCCAGACAGGGTCTCCCAATGAGCAGTTCTTC. As protein: CASSLQTGSPNEQFF. Combining the CDR3 with reference TRBV18 and TRBJ2-1 gives the whole variable domain NAGVMQNPRHLVRRRGQEARLRCSPMKGHSHVYWYRQLPEEGLKFMVYLQKENIIDESGMPKERFSAEFPKEGPSILRIQQVVRGDSAAYFCASSLQTGSPNEQFFGPGTRLTVL.

This clone was counted a few times. V and J are TRBV2 and TRBJ2-7, with a tentative D call TRBD1 (6 bases). Deletions cut 6 bases from V and 2 bases from J, with 8 bases between. The germline gives CDR1 SNHLY, CDR2 FYNNEI. CDR3 size: 12 residues. This CDR3 reads CASRRTAYEQYF. For the CDR3, the DNA is TGTGCCAGCAGGCGGACAGCCTACGAGCAGTACTTC.

The V gene is TRBV7-9, the J gene TRBJ1-1; D is unresolved. This CDR3 is built from 15 residues. Germline V gene data show CDR1 as SEHNR and CDR2 as FQNEAQ (reference sequence). With 3 bases removed from V and 2 bases from J, the gap between germline ends came to 13 bases. The CDR3 sequence: CASSFQAMINTEAFF. In DNA form, the CDR3 reads TGTGCCAGCAGCTTTCAGGCCATGATTAACACTGAAGCTTTCTTT.